Listed here are 9 T cell receptor beta chains from one sample, sequenced in a study of blood T cell repertoires in COVID-19. This table comes from immunoSEQ multiplex PCR, and its TCRdb copy is limited to in-frame clones, with some not included. The profile shows around 190,000 clones, 88% of them singletons. The source material was PBMCs or T cells enriched from blood (not recorded which). These TCRs come from a woman under 30 who had recovered from COVID-19.

V is TRBV4-3 and J is TRBJ1-5, with a possible D match to TRBD1 (6 bases). The V end was cut by 4 bases, the J end by 5 bases, with 9 bases between. The germline CDR1 and CDR2 sequences are LGHNA and YSLEER. The CDR3 totals 13 residues. This CDR3 is CASSLNRDQPQHF. The CDR3, as DNA: TGCGCCAGCAGCCTTAACAGGGATCAGCCCCAGCATTTT.

This clone was detected only once. This chain links TRBV19 with TRBJ1-2, with D possibly TRBD1 on 6 matching bases. The V and J ends lost 4 bases and 4 bases respectively, with 13 bases between them. The CDR3 runs to 14 residues. Germline assignment: CDR1 LNHDA and CDR2 SQIVND (reference sequence). CDR3 sequence: CASSTADRSYGYTF. Written as DNA, the CDR3 is TGTGCCAGTAGTACCGCGGACAGAAGCTATGGCTACACCTTC. The full variable domain, in which reference TRBV19 and TRBJ1-2 provide the parts outside the CDR3, is DGGITQSPKYLFRKEGQNVTLSCEQNLNHDAMYWYRQDPGQGLRLIYYSQIVNDFQKGDIAEGYSVSREKKESFPLTVTSAQKNPTAFYLCASSTADRSYGYTFGSGTRLTVV.

The gene calls are TRBV7-2 and TRBJ2-7, with 7 bases that match TRBD1. Germline lookup yields CDR1 SGHTA and CDR2 FQGNSA. J gave up 3 bases and V 5 bases, and 13 bases lay outside the gene matches. The CDR3 is made up of 16 amino acids. For the CDR3, the DNA is TGTGCCAGCAGCCCTCATCGGGACAGCCGCCTCTACGAGCAGTACTTC. It yields the protein CASSPHRDSRLYEQYF.

The rearrangement links TRBV6-2 or TRBV6-3 to TRBJ2-5, with D possibly being TRBD2 (6 bases). The length of the CDR3 is 14 residues. CDR1 is MNHEY, CDR2 SVGEGT, per germline. Trimming took 3 bases from V and 5 from J, leaving 13 bases between them. This CDR3 reads CASSYSSAGETQYF. CDR3 sequence (DNA): TGTGCCAGCAGTTATTCCTCGGCGGGGGAGACCCAGTACTTC.

The chain is built from TRBV6-5 and TRBJ2-7; TRBD1 matches at 8 bases. Germline V gene lookup returns CDR1 MNHEY and CDR2 SVGAGI. V lost 11 bases to trimming and J lost 4 bases; unmatched junction nucleotides: 10. This CDR3 spans 13 amino acids. The CDR3 region is CAGRGTGRYEQYF. The DNA of the CDR3 is TGTGCCGGTAGGGGGACAGGCCGGTACGAGCAGTACTTC.

J is TRBJ1-4 and V is TRBV6-2 or TRBV6-3, with 9 bases that match TRBD1. Germline CDR1 reads MNHEY; CDR2 reads SVGEGT. This CDR3 comprises 14 residues. V lost 2 bases and J lost 7; bases outside the gene matches: 2. CDR3 protein: CASSYPTGGEKLFF. Written as DNA, the CDR3 is TGTGCCAGCAGTTACCCGACAGGGGGTGAAAAACTGTTTTTT.

This clone was seen just once. The chain combines TRBV10-1 with TRBJ1-2, with 10 bases fitting TRBD1. In germline, CDR1 is WNHNN, CDR2 SYGVQD (reference sequence). The trim removed 5 bases at V and 6 bases at J, leaving 9 bases unmatched. CDR3 length equals 15 residues. The CDR3: CASSPGTGVEHGYTF. The DNA of the CDR3 is TGCGCCAGCAGTCCCGGGACAGGGGTAGAACATGGCTACACCTTC.

The rearrangement uses TRBV5-4 and TRBJ2-1; TRBD2 agrees at 10 bases. Per germline, CDR1 SGHNT and CDR2 YYREEE (reference sequence). V trimming: 6 bases; J trimming: 8 bases; junction bases outside the gene matches: 11. This CDR3 region has 15 residues. CDR3: CASIDPSGSWDEQFF. The CDR3 DNA is TGTGCCAGCATCGATCCTAGCGGGAGTTGGGATGAGCAGTTCTTC. The whole variable domain, remainder taken from reference TRBV5-4 and TRBJ2-1, is ETGVTQSPTHLIKTRGQQVTLRCSSQSGHNTVSWYQQALGQGPQFIFQYYREEENGRGNFPPRFSGLQFPNYSSELNVNALELDDSALYLCASIDPSGSWDEQFFGPGTRLTVL.

The V gene is TRBV7-9, the J gene TRBJ1-6, with unresolved D. V was trimmed by 2 bases and J by 0 bases, leaving 11 bases between them. The CDR3 totals 17 residues. Germline values: CDR1 SEHNR, CDR2 FQNEAQ (reference sequence). CDR3 DNA: TGTGCCAGCAGCTTACTACTAGGAAGCTCCTATAATTCACCCCTCCACTTT. Its protein product is CASSLLLGSSYNSPLHF.